Given below is one T cell receptor (beta chain) in context. Other DNA variants within this sample encode the same CDR3. The data stem from a study of blood T cell repertoires in COVID-19. This CDR3 contains 15 residues. Germline values: CDR1 KGHSH, CDR2 LQKENI. The V and J ends lost 3 bases and 4 bases, in that order; junction bases with no gene match: 5. TCRdb keeps only in-frame clones here, not all; method: immunoSEQ multiplex PCR. This table holds fewer than 350,000 clones, about nine tenths found once. Sequencing was done on a sample of PBMCs or T cells enriched from blood (not recorded which). This rearrangement joins TRBV18 to TRBJ2-2, with 7 positions matching TRBD2. The origin of this receptor is a woman aged 25 to 39 who had been exposed to COVID-19. The CDR3 is CASSPGLAATGELFF. The CDR3 DNA sequence: TGTGCCAGCTCACCTGGCCTAGCGGCCACCGGGGAGCTGTTTTTT.